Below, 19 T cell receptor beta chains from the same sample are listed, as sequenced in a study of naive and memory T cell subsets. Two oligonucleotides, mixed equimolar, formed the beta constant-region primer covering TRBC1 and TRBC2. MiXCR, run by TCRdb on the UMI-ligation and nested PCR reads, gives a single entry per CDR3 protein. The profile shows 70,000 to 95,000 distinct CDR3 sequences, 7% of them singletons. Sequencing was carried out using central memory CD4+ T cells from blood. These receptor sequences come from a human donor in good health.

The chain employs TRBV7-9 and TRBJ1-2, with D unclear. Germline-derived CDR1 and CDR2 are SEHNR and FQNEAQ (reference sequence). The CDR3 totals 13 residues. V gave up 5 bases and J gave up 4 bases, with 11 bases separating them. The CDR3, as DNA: TGTGCCAGCAGCGGGCGGGGTGGCTATGGCTACACCTTC. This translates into CASSGRGGYGYTF.

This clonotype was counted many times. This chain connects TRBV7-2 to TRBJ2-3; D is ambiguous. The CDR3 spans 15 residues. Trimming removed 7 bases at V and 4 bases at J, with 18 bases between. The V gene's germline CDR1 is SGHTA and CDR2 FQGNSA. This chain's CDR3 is CASTPFAPQPDTQYF. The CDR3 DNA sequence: TGTGCCAGCACCCCCTTTGCCCCGCAGCCAGATACGCAGTATTTT. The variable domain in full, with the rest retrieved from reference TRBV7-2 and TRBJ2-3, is GAGVSQSPSNKVTEKGKDVELRCDPISGHTALYWYRQSLGQGLEFLIYFQGNSAPDKSGLPSDRFSAERTGGSVSTLTIQRTQQEDSAVYLCASTPFAPQPDTQYFGPGTRLTVL.

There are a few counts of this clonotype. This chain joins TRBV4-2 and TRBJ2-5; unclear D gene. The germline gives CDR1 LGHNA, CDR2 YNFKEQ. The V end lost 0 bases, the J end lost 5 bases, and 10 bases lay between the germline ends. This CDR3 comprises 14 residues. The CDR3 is CASSQDRFGETQYF. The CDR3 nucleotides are TGTGCCAGCAGCCAAGACCGTTTCGGGGAGACCCAGTACTTC.

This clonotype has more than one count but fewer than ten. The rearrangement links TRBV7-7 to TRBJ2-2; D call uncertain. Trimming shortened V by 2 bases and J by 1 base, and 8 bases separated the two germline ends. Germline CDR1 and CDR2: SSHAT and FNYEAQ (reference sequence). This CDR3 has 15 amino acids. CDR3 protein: CASSLREGNTGELFF. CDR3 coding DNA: TGTGCCAGCAGCTTAAGGGAAGGGAACACCGGGGAGCTGTTTTTT.

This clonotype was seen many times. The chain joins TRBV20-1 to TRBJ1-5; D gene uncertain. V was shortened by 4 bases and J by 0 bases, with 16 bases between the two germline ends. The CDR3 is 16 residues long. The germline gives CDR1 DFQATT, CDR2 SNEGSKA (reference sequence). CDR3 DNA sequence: TGCAGTGCTACCCATCTGGGGATTTATAGCAATCAGCCCCAGCATTTT. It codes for CSATHLGIYSNQPQHF.

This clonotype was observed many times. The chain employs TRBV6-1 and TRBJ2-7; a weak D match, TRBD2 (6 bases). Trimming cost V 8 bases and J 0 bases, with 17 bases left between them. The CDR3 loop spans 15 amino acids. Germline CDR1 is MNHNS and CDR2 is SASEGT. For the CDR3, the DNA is TGTGCCAGCGGAGACCCGGGAGTTGGCTCCTACGAGCAGTACTTC. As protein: CASGDPGVGSYEQYF.

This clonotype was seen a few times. This CDR3 reads CASSFGTGGNTIYF. CDR3 in DNA: TGTGCCAGCAGTTTTGGGACAGGAGGAAACACCATATATTTT. The V and J genes are TRBV12-3 or TRBV12-4 and TRBJ1-3; 8 bases match TRBD1. The CDR3 totals 14 residues. V was clipped by 3 bases and J by 4 bases; unmatched bases: 2.

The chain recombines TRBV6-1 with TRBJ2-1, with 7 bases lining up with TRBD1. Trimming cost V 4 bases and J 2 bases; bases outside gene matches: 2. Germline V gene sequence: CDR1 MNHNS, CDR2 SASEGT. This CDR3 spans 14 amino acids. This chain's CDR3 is CASSVTGAYNEQFF. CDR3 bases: TGTGCCAGCAGTGTAACAGGGGCCTACAATGAGCAGTTCTTC.

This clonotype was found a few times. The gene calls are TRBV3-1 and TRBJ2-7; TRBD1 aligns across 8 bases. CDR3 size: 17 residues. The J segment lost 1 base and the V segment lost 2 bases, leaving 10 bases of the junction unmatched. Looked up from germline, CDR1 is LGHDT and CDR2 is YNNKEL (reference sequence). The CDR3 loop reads CASSQNWARQGSYEQYF. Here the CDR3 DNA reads TGTGCCAGCAGCCAAAATTGGGCGAGACAGGGGTCCTACGAGCAGTACTTC.

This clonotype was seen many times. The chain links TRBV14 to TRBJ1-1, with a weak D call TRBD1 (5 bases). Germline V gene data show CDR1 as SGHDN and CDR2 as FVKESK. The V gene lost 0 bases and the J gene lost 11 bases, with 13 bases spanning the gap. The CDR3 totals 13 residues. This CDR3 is CASSQDWGGRAFF. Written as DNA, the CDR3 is TGTGCCAGCAGCCAAGATTGGGGGGGGAGGGCTTTCTTT.

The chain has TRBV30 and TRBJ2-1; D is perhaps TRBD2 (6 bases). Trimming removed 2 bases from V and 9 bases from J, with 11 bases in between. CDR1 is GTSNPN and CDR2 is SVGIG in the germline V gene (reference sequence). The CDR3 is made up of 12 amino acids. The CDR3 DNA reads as TGTGCCTGGAGTCGGGGGTGGACTGAGCAGTTCTTC. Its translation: CAWSRGWTEQFF.

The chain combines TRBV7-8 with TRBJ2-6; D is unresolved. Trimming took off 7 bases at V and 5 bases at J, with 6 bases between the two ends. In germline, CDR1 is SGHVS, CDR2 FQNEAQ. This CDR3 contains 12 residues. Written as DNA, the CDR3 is TGTGCCAGCACCACCTGGGCCAACGTCCTGACTTTC. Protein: CASTTWANVLTF. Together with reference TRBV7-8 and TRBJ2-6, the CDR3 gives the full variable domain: GAGVSQSPRYKVAKRGQDVALRCDPISGHVSLFWYQQALGQGPEFLTYFQNEAQLDKSGLPSDRFFAERPEGSVSTLKIQRTQQEDSAVYLCASTTWANVLTFGAGSRLTVL.

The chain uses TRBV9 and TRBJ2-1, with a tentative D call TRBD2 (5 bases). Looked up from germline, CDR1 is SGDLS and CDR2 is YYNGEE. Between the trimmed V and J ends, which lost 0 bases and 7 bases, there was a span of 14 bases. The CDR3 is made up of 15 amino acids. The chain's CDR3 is CASSVVPIGRNEQFF. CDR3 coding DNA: TGTGCCAGCAGCGTAGTCCCCATTGGGAGAAATGAGCAGTTCTTC. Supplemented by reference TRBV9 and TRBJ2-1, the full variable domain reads DSGVTQTPKHLITATGQRVTLRCSPRSGDLSVYWYQQSLDQGLQFLIQYYNGEERAKGNILERFSAQQFPDLHSELNLSSLELGDSALYFCASSVVPIGRNEQFFGPGTRLTVL.

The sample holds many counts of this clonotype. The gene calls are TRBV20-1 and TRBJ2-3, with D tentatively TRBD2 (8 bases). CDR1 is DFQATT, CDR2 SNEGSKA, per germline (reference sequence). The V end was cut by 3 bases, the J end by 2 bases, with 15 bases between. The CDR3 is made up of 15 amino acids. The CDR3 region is CSASRGGQITDTQYF. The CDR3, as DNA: TGCAGTGCTAGCCGGGGGGGACAGATCACAGATACGCAGTATTTT.

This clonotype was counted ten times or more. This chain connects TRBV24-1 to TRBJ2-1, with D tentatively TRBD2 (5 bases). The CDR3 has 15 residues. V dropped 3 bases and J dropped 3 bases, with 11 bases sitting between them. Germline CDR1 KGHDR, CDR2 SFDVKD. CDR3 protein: CATSDPRVVYNEQFF. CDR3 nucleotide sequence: TGTGCCACCAGTGATCCGCGGGTAGTCTACAATGAGCAGTTCTTC.

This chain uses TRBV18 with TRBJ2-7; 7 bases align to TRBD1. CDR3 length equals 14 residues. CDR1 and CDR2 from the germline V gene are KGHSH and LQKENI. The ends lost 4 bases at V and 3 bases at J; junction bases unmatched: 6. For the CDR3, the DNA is TGTGCCAGCTCACTTCGGGACAGCGGCTACGAGCAGTACTTC. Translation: CASSLRDSGYEQYF.

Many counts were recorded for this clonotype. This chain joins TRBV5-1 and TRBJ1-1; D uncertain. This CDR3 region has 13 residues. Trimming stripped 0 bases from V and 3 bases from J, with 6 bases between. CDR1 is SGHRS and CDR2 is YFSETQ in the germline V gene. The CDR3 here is CASSLVVDTEAFF. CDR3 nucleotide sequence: TGCGCCAGCAGCTTGGTGGTTGACACTGAAGCTTTCTTT. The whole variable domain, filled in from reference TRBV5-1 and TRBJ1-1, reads KAGVTQTPRYLIKTRGQQVTLSCSPISGHRSVSWYQQTPGQGLQFLFEYFSETQRNKGNFPGRFSGRQFSNSRSEMNVSTLELGDSALYLCASSLVVDTEAFFGQGTRLTVV.

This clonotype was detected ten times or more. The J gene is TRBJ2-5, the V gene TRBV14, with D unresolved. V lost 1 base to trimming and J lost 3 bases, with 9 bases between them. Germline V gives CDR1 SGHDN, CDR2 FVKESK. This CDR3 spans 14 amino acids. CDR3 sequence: CASSQGNTKETQYF. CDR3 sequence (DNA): TGTGCCAGCAGCCAAGGAAATACTAAAGAGACCCAGTACTTC.

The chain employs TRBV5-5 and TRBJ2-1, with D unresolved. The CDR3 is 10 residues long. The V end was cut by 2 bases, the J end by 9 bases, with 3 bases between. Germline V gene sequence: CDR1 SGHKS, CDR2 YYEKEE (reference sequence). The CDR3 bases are TGTGCCAGCAGCTTCGGTGAGCAGTTCTTC. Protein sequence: CASSFGEQFF.